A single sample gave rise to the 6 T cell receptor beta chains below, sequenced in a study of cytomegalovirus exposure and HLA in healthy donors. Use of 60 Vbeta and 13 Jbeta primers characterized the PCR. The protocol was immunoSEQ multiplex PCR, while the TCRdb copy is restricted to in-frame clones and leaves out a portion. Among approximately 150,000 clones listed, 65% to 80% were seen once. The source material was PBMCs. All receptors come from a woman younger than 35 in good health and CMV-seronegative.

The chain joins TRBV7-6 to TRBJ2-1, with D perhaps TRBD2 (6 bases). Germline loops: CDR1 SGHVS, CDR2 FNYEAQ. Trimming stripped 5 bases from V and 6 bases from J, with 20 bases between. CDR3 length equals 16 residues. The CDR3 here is CASSTNAVRGSNEQFF. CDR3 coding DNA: TGTGCCAGCAGCACTAATGCCGTCCGGGGGTCCAATGAGCAGTTCTTC.

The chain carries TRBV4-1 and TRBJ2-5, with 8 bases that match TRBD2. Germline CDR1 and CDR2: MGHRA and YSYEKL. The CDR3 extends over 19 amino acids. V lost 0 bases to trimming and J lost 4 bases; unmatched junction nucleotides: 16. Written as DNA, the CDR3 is TGCGCCAGCAGCCAAGAAGGTGCCGCGACTAGCGACCCGAGAGAGACCCAGTACTTC. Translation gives CASSQEGAATSDPRETQYF.

CDR3 residues: CASGLVQGSRQPQHF. The CDR3 region has the DNA TGTGCTAGTGGTTTGGTTCAGGGGTCACGGCAGCCCCAGCATTTT. The chain recombines TRBV12-5 with TRBJ1-5, with D possibly being TRBD1 (6 bases). The V and J ends lost 0 bases and 7 bases respectively, with 13 bases between them. The germline CDR1 and CDR2 sequences are LGHNT and FRNRAP. The CDR3 consists of 15 residues.

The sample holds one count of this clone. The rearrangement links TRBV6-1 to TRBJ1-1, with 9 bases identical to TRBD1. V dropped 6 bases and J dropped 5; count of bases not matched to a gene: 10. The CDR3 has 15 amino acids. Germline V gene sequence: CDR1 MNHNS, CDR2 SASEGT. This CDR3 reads CASSDPWTGVTEAFF. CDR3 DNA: TGTGCCAGCAGCGACCCTTGGACAGGGGTAACTGAAGCTTTCTTT.

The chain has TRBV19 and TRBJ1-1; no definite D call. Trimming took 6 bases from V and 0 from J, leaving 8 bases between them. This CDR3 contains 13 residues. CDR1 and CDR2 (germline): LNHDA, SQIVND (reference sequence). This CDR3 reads CASSPRMNTEAFF. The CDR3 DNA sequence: TGTGCCAGTAGCCCCAGAATGAACACTGAAGCTTTCTTT.

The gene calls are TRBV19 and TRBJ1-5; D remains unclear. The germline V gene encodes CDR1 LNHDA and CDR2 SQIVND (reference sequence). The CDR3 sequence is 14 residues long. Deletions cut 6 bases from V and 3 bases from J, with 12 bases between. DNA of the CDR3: TGTGCCAGTAGGAGTCAAGATTTCAATCAGCCCCAGCATTTT. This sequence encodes CASRSQDFNQPQHF. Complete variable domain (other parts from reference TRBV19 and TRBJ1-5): DGGITQSPKYLFRKEGQNVTLSCEQNLNHDAMYWYRQDPGQGLRLIYYSQIVNDFQKGDIAEGYSVSREKKESFPLTVTSAQKNPTAFYLCASRSQDFNQPQHFGDGTRLSIL.